This TCR beta chain was captured in a study of blood T cells in healthy people across ages. A second PCR of roughly 6 to 12 cycles used a sample-barcoded 5' primer and a J-beta primer mix. One entry per CDR3 protein, called by TCRdb with MiXCR from the 5' RACE reads. Here the sample spans about 1.4 million distinct CDR3 sequences, approximately 63% being singletons. V lost 5 bases and J lost 15; bases outside the gene matches: 13. The length of the CDR3 is 13 residues. Per the germline V gene, CDR1 is MNHNY and CDR2 is SVGAGI (reference sequence). Each sample used at least 6.5 million PBMCs. Sequenced sample: blood. The sequence was obtained from a man aged 18-30 years in good health. The chain recombines TRBV6-6 with TRBJ2-4, with 7 bases fitting TRBD2. The CDR3 here is CASSPGTTNVLYF. In DNA form, the CDR3 reads TGTGCCAGCAGTCCCGGGACTACTAACGTATTGTACTTC.